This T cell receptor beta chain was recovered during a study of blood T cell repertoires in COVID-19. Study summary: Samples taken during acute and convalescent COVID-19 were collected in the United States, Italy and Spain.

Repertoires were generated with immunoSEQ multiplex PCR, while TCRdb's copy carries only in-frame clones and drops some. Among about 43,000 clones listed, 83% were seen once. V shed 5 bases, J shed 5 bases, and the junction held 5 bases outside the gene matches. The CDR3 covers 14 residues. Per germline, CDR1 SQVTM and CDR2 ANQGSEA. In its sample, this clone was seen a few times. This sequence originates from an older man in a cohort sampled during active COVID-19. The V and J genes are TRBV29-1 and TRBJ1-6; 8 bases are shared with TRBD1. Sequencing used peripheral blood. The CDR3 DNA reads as TGCAGCGTTCTCACGGACAGGGATAATTCACCCCTCCACTTT. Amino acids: CSVLTDRDNSPLHF.